This record covers a single T cell receptor (beta chain). Its antigen is unidentified. The sample belongs to a study of OX40 agonist ivuxolimab in advanced cancers. Study-wide results and limits: Specificity for antigen went undetermined in the expanded peripheral T cells.

The data were produced by immunoSEQ multiplex PCR, yet TCRdb's version contains in-frame clones alone and is incomplete. Here the sample spans tens of thousands of clones, 87% being singletons. The germline gives CDR1 MNHEY, CDR2 SVGAGI. This CDR3 region has 14 residues. Trimming cost V 6 bases and J 2 bases; bases outside gene matches: 4. The TCR originated in an adult with an advanced solid tumor such as melanoma, head and neck, liver or kidney cancer. This chain joins TRBV6-5 and TRBJ1-2; 9 bases align to TRBD1. The source material was CD4+ or CD8+ T cells sorted from blood, sampled in a trial of the OX40 agonist ivuxolimab. The CDR3 region has the DNA TGTGCCAGCAGCCACGGGACAGGGAACTATGGCTACACCTTC. Translation gives CASSHGTGNYGYTF.